This T cell receptor beta chain was obtained from a study of T cells after posttransplantation cyclophosphamide. About this clone: What it binds is not known.

Generated by immunoSEQ multiplex PCR, the TCRdb table keeps only in-frame clones and is missing some. The sample contains approximately 7,000 clones, 81% of which appear only once. Treatment was busulfan-fludarabine conditioning, a marrow graft, and cyclophosphamide on days +3 and +4. Study-level findings and limits: Blood and skin or GI T cell repertoires showed limited TRB overlap. Recipient CMV seropositivity and CMV reactivation strongly tracked TRB clonality. Later blood repertoires were often dominated by clones from the donor CD8+ memory compartment.

CDR3 length equals 14 residues. V gave up 1 base and J gave up 9 bases; unmatched junction bases: 5. Looked up from germline, CDR1 is SGHAT and CDR2 is FQNNGV. This clonotype was obtained from a female patient aged 50 to 60 who received an allogeneic stem cell transplant from a related donor, was CMV-positive, and had no GVHD. Part of the T cell pool may stem from the graft donor. This chain links TRBV11-2 with TRBJ2-1; 8 bases are a match to TRBD2. The input for sequencing was PBMCs, taken after allogeneic stem cell transplant with posttransplant cyclophosphamide. CDR3 region: CASSLAGGQAEQFF. CDR3 nucleotides: TGTGCCAGCAGCTTAGCGGGGGGGCAGGCTGAGCAGTTCTTC.